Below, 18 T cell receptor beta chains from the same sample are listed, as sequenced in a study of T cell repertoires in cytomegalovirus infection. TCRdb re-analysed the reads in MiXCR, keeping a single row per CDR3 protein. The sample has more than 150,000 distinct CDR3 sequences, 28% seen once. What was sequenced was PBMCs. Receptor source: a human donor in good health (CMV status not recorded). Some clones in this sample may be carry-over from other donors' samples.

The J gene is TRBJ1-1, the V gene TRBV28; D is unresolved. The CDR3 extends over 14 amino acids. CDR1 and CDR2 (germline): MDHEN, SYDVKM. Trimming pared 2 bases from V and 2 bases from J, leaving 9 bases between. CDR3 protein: CASSLAALNTEAFF. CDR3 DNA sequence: TGTGCCAGCAGTTTAGCAGCCCTCAACACTGAAGCTTTCTTT.

The CDR3 reads CASSQRGGVDEQFF. Here the CDR3 DNA reads TGCGCCAGCAGCCAGCGGGGGGGGGTCGATGAGCAGTTCTTC. The chain employs TRBV4-1 and TRBJ2-1; 9 bases agree with TRBD2. The CDR3 has 14 amino acids. V dropped 3 bases and J dropped 8; count of bases not matched to a gene: 5. CDR1 and CDR2 from the germline V gene are MGHRA and YSYEKL.

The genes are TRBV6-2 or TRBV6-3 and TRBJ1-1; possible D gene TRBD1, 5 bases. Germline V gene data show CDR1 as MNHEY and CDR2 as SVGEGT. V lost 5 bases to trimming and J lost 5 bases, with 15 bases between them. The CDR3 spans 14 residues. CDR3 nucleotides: TGTGCCAGCAGTGGGGCCGGGCGATATACTGAAGCTTTCTTT. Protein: CASSGAGRYTEAFF.

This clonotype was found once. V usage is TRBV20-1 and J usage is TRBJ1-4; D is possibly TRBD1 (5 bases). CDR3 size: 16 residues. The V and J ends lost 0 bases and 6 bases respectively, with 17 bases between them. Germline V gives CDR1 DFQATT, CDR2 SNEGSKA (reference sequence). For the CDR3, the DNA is TGCAGTGCTAGAGATCTAGGGGACCCGGGTTATGAAAAACTGTTTTTT. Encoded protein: CSARDLGDPGYEKLFF.

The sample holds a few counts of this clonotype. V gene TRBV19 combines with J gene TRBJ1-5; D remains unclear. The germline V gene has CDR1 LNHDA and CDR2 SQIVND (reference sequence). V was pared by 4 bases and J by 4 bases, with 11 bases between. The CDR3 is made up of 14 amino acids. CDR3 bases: TGTGCCAGTAGTACCCACAGTAATAATCAGCCCCAGCATTTT. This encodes CASSTHSNNQPQHF.

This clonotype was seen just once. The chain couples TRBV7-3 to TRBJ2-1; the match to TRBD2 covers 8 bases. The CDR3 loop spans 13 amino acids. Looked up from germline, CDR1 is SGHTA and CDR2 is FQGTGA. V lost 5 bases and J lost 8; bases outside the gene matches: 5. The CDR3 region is CASSTGTRYEQFF. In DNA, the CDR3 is TGTGCCAGCAGCACCGGGACTAGATATGAGCAGTTCTTC.

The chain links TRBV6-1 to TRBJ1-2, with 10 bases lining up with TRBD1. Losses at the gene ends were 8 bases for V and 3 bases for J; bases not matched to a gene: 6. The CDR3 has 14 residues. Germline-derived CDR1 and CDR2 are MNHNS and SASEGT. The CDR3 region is CASGRTGGDYGYTF. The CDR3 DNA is TGTGCCAGCGGACGGACAGGGGGGGACTATGGCTACACCTTC.

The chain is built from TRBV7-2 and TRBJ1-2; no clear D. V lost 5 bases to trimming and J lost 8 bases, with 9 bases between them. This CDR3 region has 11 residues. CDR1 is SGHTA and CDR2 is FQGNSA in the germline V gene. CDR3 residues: CTSSQRAGYTF. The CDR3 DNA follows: TGTACCAGCAGCCAACGGGCGGGCTACACCTTC.

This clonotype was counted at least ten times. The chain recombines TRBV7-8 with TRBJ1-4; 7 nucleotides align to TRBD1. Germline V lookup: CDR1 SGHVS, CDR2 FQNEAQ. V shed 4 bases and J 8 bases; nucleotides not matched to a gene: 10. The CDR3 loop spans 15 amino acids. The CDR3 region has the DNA TGTGCCAGCAGCTCGACAGGGACTGGTGGGGAAAAACTGTTTTTT. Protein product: CASSSTGTGGEKLFF.

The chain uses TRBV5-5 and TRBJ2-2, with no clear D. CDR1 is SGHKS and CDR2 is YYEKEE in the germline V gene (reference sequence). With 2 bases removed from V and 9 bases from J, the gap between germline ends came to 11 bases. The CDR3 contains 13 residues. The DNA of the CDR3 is TGTGCCAGCAGCTTTCTACGGAGCCGGGAGCTGTTTTTT. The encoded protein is CASSFLRSRELFF.

The chain's CDR3 is CASSPTSGATYEQYF. The CDR3 DNA reads as TGTGCCAGCAGTCCGACTAGCGGGGCCACCTACGAGCAGTACTTC. The chain is built from TRBV2 and TRBJ2-7, with 11 bases matching TRBD2. Trimming removed 5 bases from V and 2 bases from J; junction bases left unmatched: 5. The CDR3 has 15 amino acids. The germline V gene encodes CDR1 SNHLY and CDR2 FYNNEI.

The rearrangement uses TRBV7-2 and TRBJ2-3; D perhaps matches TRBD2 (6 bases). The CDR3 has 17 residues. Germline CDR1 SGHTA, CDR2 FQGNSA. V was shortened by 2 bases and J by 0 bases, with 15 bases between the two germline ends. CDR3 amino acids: CASSLQALAGSTDTQYF. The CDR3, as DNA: TGTGCCAGCAGCTTACAGGCCTTGGCGGGGAGCACAGATACGCAGTATTTT.

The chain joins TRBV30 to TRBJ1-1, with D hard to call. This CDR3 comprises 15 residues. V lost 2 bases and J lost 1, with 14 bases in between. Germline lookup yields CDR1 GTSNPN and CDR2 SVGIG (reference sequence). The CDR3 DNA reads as TGTGCCTGGAGTAAATGGACCCCGAGGAACACTGAAGCTTTCTTT. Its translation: CAWSKWTPRNTEAFF.

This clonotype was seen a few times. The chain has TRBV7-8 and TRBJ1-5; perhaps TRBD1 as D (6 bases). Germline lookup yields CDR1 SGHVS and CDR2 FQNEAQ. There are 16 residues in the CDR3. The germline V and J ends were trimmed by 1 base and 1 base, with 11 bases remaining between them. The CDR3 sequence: CASSLEGQISNQPQHF. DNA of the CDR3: TGTGCCAGCAGCTTAGAAGGACAGATAAGCAATCAGCCCCAGCATTTT. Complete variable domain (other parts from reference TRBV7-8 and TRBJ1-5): GAGVSQSPRYKVAKRGQDVALRCDPISGHVSLFWYQQALGQGPEFLTYFQNEAQLDKSGLPSDRFFAERPEGSVSTLKIQRTQQEDSAVYLCASSLEGQISNQPQHFGDGTRLSIL.

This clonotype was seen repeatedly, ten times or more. CDR3 sequence reads: CASSSHPPGVSYEQYF. CDR3 sequence (DNA): TGTGCCAGCAGCTCACATCCCCCGGGCGTTTCCTACGAGCAGTACTTC. This chain joins TRBV7-8 and TRBJ2-7; D ambiguous. Germline lookup yields CDR1 SGHVS and CDR2 FQNEAQ. This CDR3 region has 16 residues. V was trimmed by 4 bases and J by 1 base, leaving 17 bases between them.

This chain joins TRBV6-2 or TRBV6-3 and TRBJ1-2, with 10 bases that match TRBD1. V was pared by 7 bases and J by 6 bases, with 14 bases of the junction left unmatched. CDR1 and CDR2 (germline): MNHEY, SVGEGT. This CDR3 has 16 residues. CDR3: CASNRDRGRIKDGYTF. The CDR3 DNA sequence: TGTGCCAGCAACCGTGACAGGGGGCGCATAAAGGATGGCTACACCTTC.

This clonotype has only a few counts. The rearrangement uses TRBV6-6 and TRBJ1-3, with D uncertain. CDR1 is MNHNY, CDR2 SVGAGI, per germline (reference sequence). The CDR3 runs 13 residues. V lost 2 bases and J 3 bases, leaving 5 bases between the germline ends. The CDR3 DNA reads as TGTGCCAGCAGTTACGAGGGTGGAAACACCATATATTTT. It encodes CASSYEGGNTIYF.

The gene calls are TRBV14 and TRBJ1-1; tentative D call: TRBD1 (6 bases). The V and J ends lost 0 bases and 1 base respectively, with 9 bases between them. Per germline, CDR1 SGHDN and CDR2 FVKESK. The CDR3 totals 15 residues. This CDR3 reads CASSQEWGPNTEAFF. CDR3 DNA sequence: TGTGCCAGCAGCCAAGAATGGGGGCCGAACACTGAAGCTTTCTTT.